Shown below are 18 T cell receptor beta chains from a single sample sequenced in a study of shared clonotypes between healthy human individuals. The naive CD8 population came from CD45RO-negative cells selected for CCR7, without terminally differentiated effector memory CD45RA+ cells. Assay: immunoSEQ multiplex PCR; the TCRdb copy retains only in-frame clones and omits some. Counted here are about 1,800,000 clones, about 95% occurring once; the ten biggest clones make up under 1.5%. Sequencing was done on a sample of naive CD8+ T cells sorted from blood. Source of these receptors: a man aged 18 to 29 in good health.

To note about this clone: The same CDR3 arises from other DNA sequences in this sample as well. This sequence joins TRBV6-6 and TRBJ2-3; 13 bases map to TRBD2. Germline V gene lookup returns CDR1 MNHNY and CDR2 SVGAGI (reference sequence). V lost 2 bases to trimming and J lost 1 base; unmatched junction nucleotides: 0. The CDR3 contains 16 residues. The CDR3 coding sequence is TGTGCCAGCAGTTACGGACTAGCGGGAGGCACAGATACGCAGTATTTT. Translation gives CASSYGLAGGTDTQYF.

V usage is TRBV7-3 and J usage is TRBJ2-2; D possibly corresponds to TRBD1 (6 bases). Germline values: CDR1 SGHTA, CDR2 FQGTGA. Trimming removed 5 bases from V and 6 bases from J, with 10 bases in between. This CDR3 contains 13 residues. The CDR3 bases are TGTGCCAGCAGCCTCCACAGGGCCGGGGAGCTGTTTTTT. The encoded protein is CASSLHRAGELFF.

This chain uses TRBV9 with TRBJ2-2; D remains unclear. This CDR3 region has 14 residues. V dropped 0 bases and J dropped 6 bases, with 9 bases sitting between them. Germline CDR1 is SGDLS and CDR2 is YYNGEE. The DNA of the CDR3 is TGTGCCAGCAGCGTAGTTTCCAGACCCGGGGAGCTGTTTTTT. It translates to CASSVVSRPGELFF.

V usage is TRBV28 and J usage is TRBJ2-1; TRBD2 aligns across 12 bases. CDR3 length: 14 amino acids. J gave up 9 bases and V 3 bases, and 3 bases lay outside the gene matches. The germline gives CDR1 MDHEN, CDR2 SYDVKM. The CDR3 here is CASSFRLAGVEQFF. Written as DNA, the CDR3 is TGTGCCAGCAGTTTTCGACTAGCGGGGGTTGAGCAGTTCTTC. The full variable domain, completed using reference TRBV28 and TRBJ2-1, is DVKVTQSSRYLVKRTGEKVFLECVQDMDHENMFWYRQDPGLGLRLIYFSYDVKMKEKGDIPEGYSVSREKKERFSLILESASTNQTSMYLCASSFRLAGVEQFFGPGTRLTVL.

The rearrangement joins TRBV25-1 to TRBJ1-2, with D possibly being TRBD1 (6 bases). V was trimmed by 7 bases and J by 3 bases, leaving 12 bases between them. CDR1 is MGHDK, CDR2 SYGVNS, per germline. The length of the CDR3 is 13 residues. This chain's CDR3 is CASTPPGDYGYTF. CDR3 coding DNA: TGTGCCAGCACTCCCCCAGGGGACTATGGCTACACCTTC.

The chain combines TRBV28 with TRBJ2-1; D gene ambiguous. The CDR3 covers 14 residues. CDR1 MDHEN and CDR2 SYDVKM come from the germline V gene. The V end was cut by 6 bases, the J end by 6 bases, with 15 bases between. The CDR3, as DNA: TGTGCCAGCAGATTGGGCCCCGAAGGCAATGAGCAGTTCTTC. It translates to CASRLGPEGNEQFF.

Turning to this clone: Other DNA sequences in the sample encode the same CDR3. The rearrangement links TRBV28 to TRBJ2-2, with D possibly being TRBD1 or TRBD2 (5 bases each). Looked up from germline, CDR1 is MDHEN and CDR2 is SYDVKM. This CDR3 comprises 15 residues. V was cut by 4 bases and J by 2 bases, with 11 bases left in between. The CDR3 coding sequence is TGTGCCAGCAGTTATCGGGGCCCCAACACCGGGGAGCTGTTTTTT. Protein sequence: CASSYRGPNTGELFF.

This clone was seen a single time. CDR3 DNA: TGTGCCAGCAGTTTACAGGAGTACAATGAGCAGTTCTTC. Translating it yields CASSLQEYNEQFF. This rearrangement joins TRBV28 to TRBJ2-1; D gene uncertain. CDR1 is MDHEN, CDR2 SYDVKM, per germline. V gave up 2 bases and J gave up 4 bases, with 6 bases separating them. This CDR3 comprises 13 residues.

CDR3 residues: CASSRSGLAGTNEQFF. CDR3 coding DNA: TGCGCCAGCAGCCGCTCGGGACTAGCGGGAACCAATGAGCAGTTCTTC. V is TRBV4-3 and J is TRBJ2-1; 13 bases agree with TRBD2. Trimming removed 4 bases from V and 6 bases from J; junction bases left unmatched: 6. The germline CDR1 and CDR2 sequences are LGHNA and YSLEER. The CDR3 spans 16 residues.

This clone came up a few times. Other DNA sequences in the sample encode the same CDR3. This chain joins TRBV5-4 and TRBJ2-5; D remains ambiguous. With 3 bases removed from V and 2 bases from J, the gap between germline ends came to 2 bases. From germline, CDR1 is SGHNT and CDR2 YYREEE (reference sequence). The CDR3 loop spans 11 amino acids. The CDR3 region is CASSSQETQYF. The CDR3 coding sequence is TGTGCCAGCAGCTCTCAAGAGACCCAGTACTTC.

The rearrangement uses TRBV4-3 and TRBJ2-2; 11 bases fit TRBD1. Germline-derived CDR1 and CDR2 are LGHNA and YSLEER. The CDR3 runs 18 residues. Trimming cost V 1 base and J 5 bases; bases outside gene matches: 9. CDR3 amino acids: CASSQGLGTGGGTGELFF. The CDR3 coding sequence is TGCGCCAGCAGCCAAGGATTAGGGACAGGGGGTGGGACCGGGGAGCTGTTTTTT.

The chain is built from TRBV27 and TRBJ1-5; D is perhaps TRBD1 (5 bases). V lost 6 bases and J 2 bases, leaving 14 bases between the germline ends. The CDR3 spans 15 residues. The germline V gene has CDR1 MNHEY and CDR2 SMNVEV (reference sequence). CDR3 sequence (DNA): TGTGCCAGCAGCCTTGAGGGGCGAGGCAATCAGCCCCAGCATTTT. It specifies CASSLEGRGNQPQHF.

The V call is TRBV7-9, the J call TRBJ1-1; 8 positions match TRBD1. J was trimmed by 1 base and V by 8 bases; bases with no gene match: 12. CDR3 length equals 16 residues. Germline CDR1 is SEHNR and CDR2 is FQNEAQ (reference sequence). CDR3 amino acids: CASGEIAGTGNTEAFF. The CDR3 DNA follows: TGTGCCAGCGGTGAAATCGCCGGGACAGGGAACACTGAAGCTTTCTTT.

This sequence joins TRBV18 and TRBJ2-3; 8 bases align to TRBD2. This CDR3 region has 17 residues. V lost 3 bases and J lost 5; bases outside the gene matches: 13. Germline values: CDR1 KGHSH, CDR2 LQKENI. CDR3 bases: TGTGCCAGCTCACCCGGTTTCTCGGGGGGGCCAAGAGATACGCAGTATTTT. Translation: CASSPGFSGGPRDTQYF.

The chain combines TRBV21-1 with TRBJ2-2; the DNA was not used to check the table's D call, TRBD1. TRBV21-1 is reported as a pseudogene. The CDR3 extends over 16 amino acids. CDR3 in amino acids: CASSRCRDRDTGELFF. CDR3 nucleotides: TGTGCCAGCAGCCGATGCCGGGACAGGGATACCGGGGAGCTGTTTTTT.

This CDR3 reads CASEGQGANEQFF. CDR3 nucleotides: TGTGCCAGCGAAGGACAGGGGGCGAATGAGCAGTTCTTC. This rearrangement joins TRBV6-6 to TRBJ2-1, with 11 bases matching TRBD1. The CDR3 consists of 13 residues. Germline V CDR1 and CDR2: MNHNY, SVGAGI (reference sequence). The junction had 4 bases not matched to a gene; V was cut back by 8 bases and J by 7 bases.

This chain joins TRBV5-4 and TRBJ2-7, with TRBD2 as a possible D gene (5 bases). CDR3 length: 14 amino acids. V lost 4 bases and J 1 base, leaving 12 bases between the germline ends. Per germline, CDR1 SGHNT and CDR2 YYREEE (reference sequence). CDR3 in DNA: TGTGCCAGCAGCACGGACGGGGAATCCTACGAGCAGTACTTC. Translating it yields CASSTDGESYEQYF.

This chain uses TRBV7-6 with TRBJ2-5, with TRBD1 identical over 9 bases. V lost 1 base, J lost 5 bases, and 5 bases stayed unmatched. The CDR3 covers 15 residues. Germline V lookup: CDR1 SGHVS, CDR2 FNYEAQ. The DNA for the CDR3 is TGTGCCAGCAGCTTAGACTACAGGGGGCTTGAGACCCAGTACTTC. Translating it yields CASSLDYRGLETQYF.